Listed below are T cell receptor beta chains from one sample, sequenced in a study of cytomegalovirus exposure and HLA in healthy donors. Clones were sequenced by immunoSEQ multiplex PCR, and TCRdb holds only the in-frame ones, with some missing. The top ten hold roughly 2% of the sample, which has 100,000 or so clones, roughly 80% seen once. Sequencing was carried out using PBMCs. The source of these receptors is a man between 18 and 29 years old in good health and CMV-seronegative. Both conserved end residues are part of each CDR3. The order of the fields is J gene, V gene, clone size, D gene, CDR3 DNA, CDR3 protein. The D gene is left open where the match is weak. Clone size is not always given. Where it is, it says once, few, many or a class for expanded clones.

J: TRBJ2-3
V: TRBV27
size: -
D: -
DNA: TGTGCCAGCAGCAAACTAGGGCGGCTGGGCACAGATACGCAGTATTTT
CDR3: CASSKLGRLGTDTQYF

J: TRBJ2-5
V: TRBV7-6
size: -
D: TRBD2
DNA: TGTGCCAGCAGTACGAGCCCATCGGCGGGAGGAGAGACCCAGTACTTC
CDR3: CASSTSPSAGGETQYF

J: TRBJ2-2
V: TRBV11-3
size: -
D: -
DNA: TGTGCCAGCAGCACTCCGAGCAGGGGAGCGGTCAACACCGGGGAGCTGTTTTTT
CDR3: CASSTPSRGAVNTGELFF

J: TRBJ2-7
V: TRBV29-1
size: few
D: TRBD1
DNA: TGCAGCGGGAGGACAGGGCCCGAGCAGTACTTC
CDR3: CSGRTGPEQYF

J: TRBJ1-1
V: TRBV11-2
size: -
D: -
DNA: TGTGCCAGCAGCTTTTCCGGTACTGAAGCTTTCTTT
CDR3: CASSFSGTEAFF

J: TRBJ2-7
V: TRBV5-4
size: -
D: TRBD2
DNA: TGTGCCAGCAGCGACGCTAGCGGGAGGATCTACGAGCAGTACTTC
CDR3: CASSDASGRIYEQYF

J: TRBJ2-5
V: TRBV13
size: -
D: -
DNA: TGTGCCAGCAGCTCGGTTGCGGGGCCACTAGAGACCCAGTACTTC
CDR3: CASSSVAGPLETQYF

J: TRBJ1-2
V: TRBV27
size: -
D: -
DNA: TGTGCCAGCAGTCTGACAGCTTGGGAAGGTATGAACTATGGCTACACCTTC
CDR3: CASSLTAWEGMNYGYTF

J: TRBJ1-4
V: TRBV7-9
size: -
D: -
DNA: TGTGCCAGCAGCTTAGCTCGACAGAGAACTAATGAAAAACTGTTTTTT
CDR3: CASSLARQRTNEKLFF

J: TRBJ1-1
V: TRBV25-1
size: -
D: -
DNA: TGTGCCAGCAGTGACCCCGGGACAGAAGCTTTCTTT
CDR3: CASSDPGTEAFF

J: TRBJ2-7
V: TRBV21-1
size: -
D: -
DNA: TGTGCCAGCACCCGACAGGGGTCCCGCTCCTACGAGCAGTACTTC
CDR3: CASTRQGSRSYEQYF

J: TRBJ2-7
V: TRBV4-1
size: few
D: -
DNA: TGCGCCAGCAGCCACCCCGGGCGGGGCTACGAGCAGTACTTC
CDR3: CASSHPGRGYEQYF

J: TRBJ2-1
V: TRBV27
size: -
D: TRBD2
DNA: TGTGCCAGCAGTAGGGGACTAGAAGAGCAGTTCTTC
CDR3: CASSRGLEEQFF

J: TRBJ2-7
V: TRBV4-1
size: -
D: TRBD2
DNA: TGCGCCAGCAGCCACGATACTAGCGGTAGCTCCTACGAGCAGTACTTC
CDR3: CASSHDTSGSSYEQYF

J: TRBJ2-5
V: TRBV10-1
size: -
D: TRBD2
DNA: TGCGCCCCAATACGGGGGGAAGAGACCCAGTACTTC
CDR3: CAPIRGEETQYF

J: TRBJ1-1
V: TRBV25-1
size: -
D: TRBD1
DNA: TGTGCCAGCAGTCCTCTGGGACAGTCGAACACTGAAGCTTTCTTT
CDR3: CASSPLGQSNTEAFF

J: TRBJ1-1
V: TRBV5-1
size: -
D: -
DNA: TGCGCCAGCAGCAACACCGTGAACACTGAAGCTTTCTTT
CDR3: CASSNTVNTEAFF

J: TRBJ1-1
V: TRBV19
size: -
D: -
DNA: TGTGCCAGTGACCCCGGACAGATGAACACTGAAGCTTTCTTT
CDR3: CASDPGQMNTEAFF

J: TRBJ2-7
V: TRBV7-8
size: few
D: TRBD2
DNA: TGTGCCAGCAAACTAGCGGGCGACTCCTACGAGCAGTACTTC
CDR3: CASKLAGDSYEQYF

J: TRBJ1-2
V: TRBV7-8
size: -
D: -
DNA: TGTGCCAGCAGCCTTATTCGGGGGGTTGTCGATGGCTACACCTTC
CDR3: CASSLIRGVVDGYTF

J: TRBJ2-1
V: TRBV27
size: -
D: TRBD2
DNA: TGTGCCAGCAGTTTAAGGGCTAGCGGGTCCCGCTTCAATGAGCAGTTCTTC
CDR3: CASSLRASGSRFNEQFF

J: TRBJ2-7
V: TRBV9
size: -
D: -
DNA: TGTGCCAGCAGCGTAGTCGACAGGCCCTCCTACGAGCAGTACTTC
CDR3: CASSVVDRPSYEQYF

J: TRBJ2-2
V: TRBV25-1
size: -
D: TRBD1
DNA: TGTGCCAGCAGTCCCAGGGACAGGGGGGCCGGGGAGCTGTTTTTT
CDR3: CASSPRDRGAGELFF

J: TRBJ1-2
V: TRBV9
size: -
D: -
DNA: TGTGCCAGCAGGGGCCAGGCCTACACCTTC
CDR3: CASRGQAYTF

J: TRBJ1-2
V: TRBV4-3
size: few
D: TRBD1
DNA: TGCGCCAGCAGCCCCCAGGAGGGGGCGAGCTATGGCTACACCTTC
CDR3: CASSPQEGASYGYTF